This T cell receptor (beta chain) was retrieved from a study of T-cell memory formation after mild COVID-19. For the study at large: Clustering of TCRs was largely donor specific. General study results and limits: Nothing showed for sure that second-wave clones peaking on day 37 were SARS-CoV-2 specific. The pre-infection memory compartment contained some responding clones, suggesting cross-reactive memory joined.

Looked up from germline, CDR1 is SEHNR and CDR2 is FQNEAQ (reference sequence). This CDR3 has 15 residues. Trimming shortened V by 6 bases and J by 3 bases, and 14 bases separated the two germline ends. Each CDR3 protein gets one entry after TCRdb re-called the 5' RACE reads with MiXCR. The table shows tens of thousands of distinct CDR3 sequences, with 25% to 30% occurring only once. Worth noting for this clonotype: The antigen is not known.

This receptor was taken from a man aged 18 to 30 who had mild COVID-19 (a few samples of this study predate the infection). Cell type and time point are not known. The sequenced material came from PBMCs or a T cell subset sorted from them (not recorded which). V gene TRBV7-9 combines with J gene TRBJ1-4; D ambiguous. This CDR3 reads CASSLGQIPNEKLFF. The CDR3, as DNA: TGTGCCAGCAGTCTTGGTCAGATTCCTAATGAAAAACTGTTTTTT.